This T cell receptor beta chain was recovered during a study of blood T cell repertoires in COVID-19 (dated by TCRdb to 2018 to 2020). General notes on the study: Samples covering the acute and convalescent phases of COVID-19 were provided by collaborators in the United States, Italy and Spain. The material from the prospective study consisted of cDNA or gDNA derived from T cells, B-cell-depleted T cells, or PBMCs. Subjects who had been exposed to COVID-19, were actively infected with it, or had recovered from it provided the deeply sampled blood TCRbeta repertoires that made up the dataset. A freely available public database, intended as a resource for researchers studying the immune response to SARS-CoV-2, is where the repertoires were released. Samples came from the ongoing ImmuneRACE study (first 160 participants) plus 1,254 subjects from 6 global collaborators. Sample metadata almost always included a de-identified subject ID, COVID-19 status, age in years and sex. HLA class I and class II types, where available, came from metadata supplied by the sample provider rather than from assay-based typing.

This clone was seen a few times. Its antigen remains undetermined. The record has no base qualities; no much larger clone is one base away. Taken from cysteine to phenylalanine, the CDR3 has 13 residues. The read is trimmed to its CDR3 DNA, 39 bases read in frame from base 1. Trimming removed 7 bases from V and 1 base from J, leaving 11 bases between the germline ends. From the germline V gene, CDR1 is SGHRS and CDR2 is YFSETQ. The collaborating institutions used their own protocols to collect whole blood in K2EDTA tubes. Collaborator samples were shipped for TCRbeta analysis as frozen whole blood, isolated PBMCs, or DNA extracted from either sample type. TCRbeta CDR3 regions were amplified from genomic DNA by means of the immunoSEQ Assay, a bias-controlled multiplex PCR. In the original analysis: Nucleated cell counts per sample were estimated from amplification of reference gene primers within the assay. Sequence reads were collapsed and filtered to measure the absolute abundance of every unique TCRbeta CDR3 rearrangement. Productive Simpson clonality was computed per sample as the square root of Simpson's diversity index over productive rearrangements. Entries here come from immuneACCESS through TCRdb and include only in-frame sequences with V and J called. Some clones fail to appear in such tables; in the studies checked, an unresolved V gene covers under half of the shortfall, and the cause of the remainder is unknown. V and J calls and clone size are given by that table; D and trimming were obtained from the DNA. Here the sample has roughly 60,000 clones; 70% to 85% occur a single time. Roughly 4% of the sample comes from the top ten.

What the research found in general, with its limitations: Clinical and demographic metadata were provided uncurated, with the amount varying by source and participant.

The rearranged segments are TRBV5-1 and TRBJ1-2, with TRBD1 perhaps the D gene, on 6 matching bases. The clonotype was recovered from a man aged 60-69 years with acute or convalescent COVID-19. The specimen was peripheral blood. The CDR3 sequence is CASRTDSNYGYTF. The bases are TGCGCCAGCCGGACGGACAGTAACTATGGCTACACCTTC.